The following is a T cell receptor (beta chain) sequence with its context. This sample is drawn from a study of OX40 agonist ivuxolimab in advanced cancers. Overall study: Patients' therapy was ivuxolimab, an antibody that acts as an agonist of OX40 (CD134).

V lost 5 bases, J lost 6 bases, and 8 bases lay in between. CDR3 length: 12 amino acids. Germline assignment: CDR1 LNHDA and CDR2 SQIVND (reference sequence). Only in-frame clones appear in the TCRdb table, and some are missing; sequencing was by immunoSEQ multiplex PCR. Of some 70,000 clones listed, roughly nine tenths are singletons. The sequenced sample was CD4+ or CD8+ T cells sorted from blood, obtained in a trial of the OX40 agonist ivuxolimab. The sequence came from an adult with an advanced solid tumor such as melanoma, head and neck, liver or kidney cancer. The chain has TRBV19 and TRBJ2-1; D is unresolved. CDR3: CASSLVRNEQFF. CDR3 sequence (DNA): TGTGCCAGTAGTCTCGTACGCAATGAGCAGTTCTTC.